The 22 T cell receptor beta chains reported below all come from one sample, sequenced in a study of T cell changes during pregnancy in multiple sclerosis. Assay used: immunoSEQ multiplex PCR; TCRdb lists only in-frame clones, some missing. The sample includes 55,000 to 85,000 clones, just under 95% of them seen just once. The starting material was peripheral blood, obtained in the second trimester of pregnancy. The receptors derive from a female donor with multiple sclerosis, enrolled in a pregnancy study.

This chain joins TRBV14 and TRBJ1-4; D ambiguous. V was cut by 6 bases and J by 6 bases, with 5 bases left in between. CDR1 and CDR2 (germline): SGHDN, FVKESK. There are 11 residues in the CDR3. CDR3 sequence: CASSRDEKLFF. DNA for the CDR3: TGTGCCAGCAGTCGCGATGAAAAACTGTTTTTT. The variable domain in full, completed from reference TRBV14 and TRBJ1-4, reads EAGVTQFPSHSVIEKGQTVTLRCDPISGHDNLYWYRRVMGKEIKFLLHFVKESKQDESGMPNNRFLAERTGGTYSTLKVQPAELEDSGVYFCASSRDEKLFFGSGTQLSVL.

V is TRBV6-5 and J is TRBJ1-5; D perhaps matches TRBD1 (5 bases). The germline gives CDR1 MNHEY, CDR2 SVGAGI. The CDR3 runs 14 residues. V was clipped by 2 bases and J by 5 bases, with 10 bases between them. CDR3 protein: CASSYGKGHQPQHF. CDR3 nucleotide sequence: TGTGCCAGCAGTTACGGCAAGGGGCATCAGCCCCAGCATTTT.

CDR3: CASSLSGAYYEQYF. DNA of the CDR3: TGTGCCAGCAGTTTAAGCGGGGCTTACTACGAGCAGTACTTC. The rearrangement links TRBV27 to TRBJ2-7, with 7 positions matching TRBD2. V shed 2 bases and J 3 bases; nucleotides not matched to a gene: 4. The CDR3 totals 14 residues. The germline gives CDR1 MNHEY, CDR2 SMNVEV (reference sequence).

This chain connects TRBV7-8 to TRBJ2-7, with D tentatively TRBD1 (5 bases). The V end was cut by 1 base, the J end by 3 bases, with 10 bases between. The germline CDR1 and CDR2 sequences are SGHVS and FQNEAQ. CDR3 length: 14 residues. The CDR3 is CASSLGPGHYEQYF. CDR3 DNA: TGTGCCAGCAGCTTAGGCCCAGGACACTACGAGCAGTACTTC.

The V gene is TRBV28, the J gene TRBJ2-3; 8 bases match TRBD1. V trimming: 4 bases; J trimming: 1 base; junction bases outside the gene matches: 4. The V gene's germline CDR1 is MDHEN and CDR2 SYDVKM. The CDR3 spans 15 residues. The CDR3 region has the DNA TGTGCCAGCAGTTCTCCGGGACAGGGCACAGATACGCAGTATTTT. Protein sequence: CASSSPGQGTDTQYF.

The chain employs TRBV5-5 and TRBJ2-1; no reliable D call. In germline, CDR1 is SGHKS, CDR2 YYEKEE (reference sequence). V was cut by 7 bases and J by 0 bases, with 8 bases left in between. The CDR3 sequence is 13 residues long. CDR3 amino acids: CASAHISYNEQFF. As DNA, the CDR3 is TGTGCCAGCGCCCACATCTCCTACAATGAGCAGTTCTTC.

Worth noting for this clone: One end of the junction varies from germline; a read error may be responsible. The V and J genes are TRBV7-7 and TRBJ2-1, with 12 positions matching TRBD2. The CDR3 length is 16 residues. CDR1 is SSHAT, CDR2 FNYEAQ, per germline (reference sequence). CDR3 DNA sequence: TGTGCTAGCAGCCGACTAGCGGGAGACTCCTACAATGAGCAGTTCTTC. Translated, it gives CASSRLAGDSYNEQFF.

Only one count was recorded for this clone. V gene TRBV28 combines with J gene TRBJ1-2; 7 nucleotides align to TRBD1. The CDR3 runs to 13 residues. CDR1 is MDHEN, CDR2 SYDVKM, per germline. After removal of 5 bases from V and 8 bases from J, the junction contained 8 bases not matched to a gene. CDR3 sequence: CASSGQGGRGYTF. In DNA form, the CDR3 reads TGTGCCAGCAGTGGGCAGGGGGGTCGGGGCTACACCTTC.

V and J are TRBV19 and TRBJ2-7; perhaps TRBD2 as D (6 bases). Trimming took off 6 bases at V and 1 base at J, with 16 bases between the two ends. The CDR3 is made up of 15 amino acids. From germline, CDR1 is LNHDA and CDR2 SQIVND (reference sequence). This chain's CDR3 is CASRHAGQLSYEQYF. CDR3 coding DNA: TGTGCCAGTAGACATGCGGGGCAGTTGTCCTACGAGCAGTACTTC.

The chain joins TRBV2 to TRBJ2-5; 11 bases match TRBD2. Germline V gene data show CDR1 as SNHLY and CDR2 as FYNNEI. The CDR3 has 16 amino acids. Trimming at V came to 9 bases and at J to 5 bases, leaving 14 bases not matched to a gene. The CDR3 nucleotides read TGTGCCAGTACCTTCCGACTAGCGGGAATGGTGGAGACCCAGTACTTC. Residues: CASTFRLAGMVETQYF.

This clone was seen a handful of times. In DNA form, the CDR3 reads TGTGCCAGCAGCTCACAGGCCTCGCCGAGCGAGCAGTACTTC. Its protein product is CASSSQASPSEQYF. The V and J genes are TRBV11-1 and TRBJ2-7, with D possibly TRBD1 on 5 matching bases. The CDR3 is 14 residues long. Trimming took 4 bases from V and 6 from J, leaving 16 bases between them. Germline values: CDR1 SGHAT, CDR2 FQDESV (reference sequence).

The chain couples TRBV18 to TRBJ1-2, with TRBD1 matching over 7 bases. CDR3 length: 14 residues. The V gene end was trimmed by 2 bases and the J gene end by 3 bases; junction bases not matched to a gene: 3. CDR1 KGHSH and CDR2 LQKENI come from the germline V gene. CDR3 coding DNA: TGTGCCAGCTCACCATTCGGGACAGACTATGGCTACACCTTC. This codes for CASSPFGTDYGYTF.

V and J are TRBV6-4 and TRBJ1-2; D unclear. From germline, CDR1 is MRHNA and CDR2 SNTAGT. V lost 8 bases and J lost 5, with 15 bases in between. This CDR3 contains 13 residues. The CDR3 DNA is TGTGCCAGCCGAGTAGTTGAAAATTATGGCTACACCTTC. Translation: CASRVVENYGYTF.

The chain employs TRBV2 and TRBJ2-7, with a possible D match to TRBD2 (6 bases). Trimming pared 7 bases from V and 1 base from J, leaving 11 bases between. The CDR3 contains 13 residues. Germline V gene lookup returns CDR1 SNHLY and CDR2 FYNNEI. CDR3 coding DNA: TGTGCCAGCACTGTCAGCGGGTCCTACGAGCAGTACTTC. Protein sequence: CASTVSGSYEQYF.

Here the CDR3 DNA reads TGTGCCAGCAGCTTACAGCAGCCTGGGTACGAGCAGTACTTC. Its translation: CASSLQQPGYEQYF. The chain carries TRBV5-6 and TRBJ2-7; unclear D gene. The germline gives CDR1 SGHDT, CDR2 YYEEEE. The CDR3 runs to 14 residues. Between the trimmed V and J ends, which lost 2 bases and 4 bases, there was a span of 13 bases.

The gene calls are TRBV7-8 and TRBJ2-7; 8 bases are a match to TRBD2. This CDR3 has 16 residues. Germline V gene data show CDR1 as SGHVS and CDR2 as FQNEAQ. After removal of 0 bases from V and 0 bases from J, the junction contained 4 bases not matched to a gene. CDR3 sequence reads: CASSLALAGSSYEQYF. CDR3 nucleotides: TGTGCCAGCAGCTTAGCGCTAGCGGGTAGCTCCTACGAGCAGTACTTC.

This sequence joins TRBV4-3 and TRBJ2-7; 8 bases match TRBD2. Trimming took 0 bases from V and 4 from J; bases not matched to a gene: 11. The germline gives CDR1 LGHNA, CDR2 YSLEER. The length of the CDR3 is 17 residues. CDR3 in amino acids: CASSQDFAGGAEYEQYF. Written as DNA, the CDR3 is TGCGCCAGCAGCCAAGATTTTGCCGGGGGGGCAGAGTACGAGCAGTACTTC.

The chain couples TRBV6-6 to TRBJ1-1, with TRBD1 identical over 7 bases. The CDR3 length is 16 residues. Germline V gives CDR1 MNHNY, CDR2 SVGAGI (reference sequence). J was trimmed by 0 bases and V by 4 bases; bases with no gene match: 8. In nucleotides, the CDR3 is TGTGCCAGCAGTTGGGCGATGGGACAGATGAACACTGAAGCTTTCTTT. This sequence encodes CASSWAMGQMNTEAFF.

DNA for the CDR3: TGTGCCACTTCCCGGGACTTCTACAATGAGCAGTTCTTC. Translation gives CATSRDFYNEQFF. V usage is TRBV19 and J usage is TRBJ2-1; tentative D call: TRBD2 (6 bases). Trimming removed 10 bases at V and 3 bases at J, with 13 bases between. This CDR3 is 13 amino acids long. CDR1 is LNHDA and CDR2 is SQIVND in the germline V gene (reference sequence).

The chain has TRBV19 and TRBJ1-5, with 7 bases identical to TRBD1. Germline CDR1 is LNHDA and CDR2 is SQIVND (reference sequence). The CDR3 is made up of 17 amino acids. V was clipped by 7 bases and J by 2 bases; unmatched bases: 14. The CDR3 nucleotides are TGTGCCAGTACGTACCTATCTCGGGACAGCGGCAATCAGCCCCAGCATTTT. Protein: CASTYLSRDSGNQPQHF.

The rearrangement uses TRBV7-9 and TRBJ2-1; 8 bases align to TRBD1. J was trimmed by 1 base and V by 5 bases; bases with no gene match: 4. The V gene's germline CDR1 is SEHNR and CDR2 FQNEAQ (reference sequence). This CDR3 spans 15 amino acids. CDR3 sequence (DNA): TGTGCCAGCAGCCCGACAGGGGTGTCCTACAATGAGCAGTTCTTC. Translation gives CASSPTGVSYNEQFF.

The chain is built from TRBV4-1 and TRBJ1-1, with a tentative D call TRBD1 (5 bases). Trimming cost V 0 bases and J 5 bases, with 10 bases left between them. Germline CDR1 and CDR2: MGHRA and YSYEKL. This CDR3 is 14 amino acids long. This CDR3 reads CASSQDSRGTEAFF. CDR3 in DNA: TGCGCCAGCAGCCAAGATTCTAGGGGTACTGAAGCTTTCTTT.